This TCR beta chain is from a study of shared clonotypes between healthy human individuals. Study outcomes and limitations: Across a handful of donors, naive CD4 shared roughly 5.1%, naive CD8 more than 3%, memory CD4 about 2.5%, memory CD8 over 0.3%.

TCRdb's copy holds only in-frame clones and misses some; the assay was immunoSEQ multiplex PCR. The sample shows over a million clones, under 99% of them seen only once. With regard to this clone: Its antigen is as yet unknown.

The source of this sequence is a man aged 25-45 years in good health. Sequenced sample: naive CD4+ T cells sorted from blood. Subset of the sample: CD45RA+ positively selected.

The CDR3 bases are TGTGCCAGCAGCTCGAAGAAGTCGGGGATGAACACTGAAGCTTTCTTT. Protein product: CASSSKKSGMNTEAFF. This chain uses TRBV5-6 with TRBJ1-1; no definite D call. CDR3 length equals 16 residues. The germline V gene encodes CDR1 SGHDT and CDR2 YYEEEE. Trimming stripped 3 bases from V and 0 bases from J, with 15 bases between. Drawing the rest from reference TRBV5-6 and TRBJ1-1, the complete variable domain is DAGVTQSPTHLIKTRGQQVTLRCSPKSGHDTVSWYQQALGQGPQFIFQYYEEEERQRGNFPDRFSGHQFPNYSSELNVNALLLGDSALYLCASSSKKSGMNTEAFFGQGTRLTVV.